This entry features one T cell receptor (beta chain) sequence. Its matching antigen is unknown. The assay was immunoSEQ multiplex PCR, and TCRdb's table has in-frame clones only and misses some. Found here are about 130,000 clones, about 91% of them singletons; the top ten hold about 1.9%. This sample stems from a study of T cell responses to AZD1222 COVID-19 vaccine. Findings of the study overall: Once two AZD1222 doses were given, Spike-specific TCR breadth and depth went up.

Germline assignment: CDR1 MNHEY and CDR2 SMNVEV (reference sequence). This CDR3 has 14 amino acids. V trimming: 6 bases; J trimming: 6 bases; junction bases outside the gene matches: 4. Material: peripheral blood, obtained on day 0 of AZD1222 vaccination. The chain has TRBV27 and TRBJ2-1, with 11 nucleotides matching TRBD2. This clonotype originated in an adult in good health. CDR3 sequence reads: CASRTSGVSNEQFF. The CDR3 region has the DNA TGTGCCAGCAGGACTAGCGGGGTTTCCAATGAGCAGTTCTTC.